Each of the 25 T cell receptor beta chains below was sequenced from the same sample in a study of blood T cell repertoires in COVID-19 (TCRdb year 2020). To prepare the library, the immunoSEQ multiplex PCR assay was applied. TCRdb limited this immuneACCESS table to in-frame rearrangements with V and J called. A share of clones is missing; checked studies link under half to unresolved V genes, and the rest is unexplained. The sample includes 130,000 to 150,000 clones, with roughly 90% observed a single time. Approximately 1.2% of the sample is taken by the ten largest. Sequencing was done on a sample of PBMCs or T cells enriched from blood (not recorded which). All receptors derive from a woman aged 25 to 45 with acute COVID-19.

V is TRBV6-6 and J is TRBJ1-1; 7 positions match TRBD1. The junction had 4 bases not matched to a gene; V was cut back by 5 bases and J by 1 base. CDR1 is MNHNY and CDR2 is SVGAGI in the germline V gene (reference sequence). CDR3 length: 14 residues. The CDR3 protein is CASSTQGGNTEAFF. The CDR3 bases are TGTGCCAGCAGTACTCAGGGGGGGAACACTGAAGCTTTCTTT.

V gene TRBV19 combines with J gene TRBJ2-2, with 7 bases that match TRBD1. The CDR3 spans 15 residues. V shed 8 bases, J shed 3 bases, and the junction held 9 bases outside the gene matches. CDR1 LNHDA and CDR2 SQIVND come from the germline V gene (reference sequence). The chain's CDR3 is CASSGTATYTGELFF. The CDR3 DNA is TGTGCCAGTTCCGGGACAGCCACTTACACCGGGGAGCTGTTTTTT.

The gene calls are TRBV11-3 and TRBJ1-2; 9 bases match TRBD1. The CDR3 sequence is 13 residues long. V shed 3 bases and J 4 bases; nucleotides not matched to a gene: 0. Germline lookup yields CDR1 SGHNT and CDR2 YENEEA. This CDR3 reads CASSLTGGYGYTF. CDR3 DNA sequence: TGTGCCAGCAGCTTGACAGGGGGCTATGGCTACACCTTC.

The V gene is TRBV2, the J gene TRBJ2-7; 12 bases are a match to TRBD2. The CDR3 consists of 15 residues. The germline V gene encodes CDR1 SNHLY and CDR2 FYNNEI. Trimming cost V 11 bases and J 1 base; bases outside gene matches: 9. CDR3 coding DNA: TGTGCCGCCAGGACCGGGACTAGCGGGTCCTACGAGCAGTACTTC. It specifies CAARTGTSGSYEQYF. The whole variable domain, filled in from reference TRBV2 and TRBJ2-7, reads EPEVTQTPSHQVTQMGQEVILRCVPISNHLYFYWYRQILGQKVEFLVSFYNNEISEKSEIFDDQFSVERPDGSNFTLKIRSTKLEDSAMYFCAARTGTSGSYEQYFGPGTRLTVT.

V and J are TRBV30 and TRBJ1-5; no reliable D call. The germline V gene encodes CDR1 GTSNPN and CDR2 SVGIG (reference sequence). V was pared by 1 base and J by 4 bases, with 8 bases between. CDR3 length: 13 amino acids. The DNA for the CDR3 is TGTGCCTGGAGTGGGGGAGGAAATCAGCCCCAGCATTTT. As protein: CAWSGGGNQPQHF.

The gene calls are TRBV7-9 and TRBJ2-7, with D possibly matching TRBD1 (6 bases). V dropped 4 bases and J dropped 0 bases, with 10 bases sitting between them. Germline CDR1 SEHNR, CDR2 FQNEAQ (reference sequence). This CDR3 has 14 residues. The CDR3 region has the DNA TGTGCCAGCAGCTCAAAGGACAGCTCCTACGAGCAGTACTTC. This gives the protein CASSSKDSSYEQYF.

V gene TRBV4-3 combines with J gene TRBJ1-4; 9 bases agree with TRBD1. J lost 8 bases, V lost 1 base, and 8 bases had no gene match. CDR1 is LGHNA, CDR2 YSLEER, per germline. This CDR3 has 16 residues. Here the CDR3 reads CASSQGGTGGWEKLFF. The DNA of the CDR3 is TGCGCCAGCAGCCAAGGGGGCACAGGGGGCTGGGAAAAACTGTTTTTT.

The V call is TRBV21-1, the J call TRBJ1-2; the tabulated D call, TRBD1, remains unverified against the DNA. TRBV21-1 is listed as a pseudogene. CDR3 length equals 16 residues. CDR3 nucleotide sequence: TGTGCCAGCCCCAAAGGAGGGACAGACACTAACTATGGCTACACCTTC. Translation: CASPKGGTDTNYGYTF.

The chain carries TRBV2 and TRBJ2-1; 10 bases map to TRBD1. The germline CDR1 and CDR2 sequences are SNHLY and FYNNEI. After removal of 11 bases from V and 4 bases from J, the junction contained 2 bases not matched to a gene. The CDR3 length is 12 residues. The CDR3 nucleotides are TGTGCCGTGGGACAGGGGTACAATGAGCAGTTCTTC. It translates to CAVGQGYNEQFF.

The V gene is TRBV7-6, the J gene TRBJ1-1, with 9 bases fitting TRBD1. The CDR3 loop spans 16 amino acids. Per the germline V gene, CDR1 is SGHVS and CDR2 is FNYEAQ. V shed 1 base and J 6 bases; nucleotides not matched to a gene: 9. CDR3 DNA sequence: TGTGCCAGCAGCTTAGAGGTAGACAGGGGGTCAGCTGAAGCTTTCTTT. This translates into CASSLEVDRGSAEAFF.

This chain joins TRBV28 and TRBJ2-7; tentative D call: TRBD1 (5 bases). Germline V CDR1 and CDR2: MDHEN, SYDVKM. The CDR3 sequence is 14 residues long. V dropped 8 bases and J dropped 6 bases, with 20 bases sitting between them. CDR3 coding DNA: TGTGCCAGCGGGGAATACAGGACCCTAGGCGAGCAGTACTTC. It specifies CASGEYRTLGEQYF.

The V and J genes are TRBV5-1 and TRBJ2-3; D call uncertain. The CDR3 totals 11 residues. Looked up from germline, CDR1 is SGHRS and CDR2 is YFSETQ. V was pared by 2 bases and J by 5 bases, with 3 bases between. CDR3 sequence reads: CASSFQDTQYF. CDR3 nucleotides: TGCGCCAGCAGCTTTCAAGATACGCAGTATTTT.

CDR3: CASSEQGRGNEKLFF. CDR3 nucleotides: TGTGCCAGCAGCGAACAGGGGCGGGGTAATGAAAAACTGTTTTTT. The rearrangement links TRBV6-2 or TRBV6-3 to TRBJ1-4, with TRBD1 identical over 7 bases. CDR1 and CDR2 (germline): MNHEY, SVGEGT. J gave up 4 bases and V 6 bases, and 8 bases lay outside the gene matches. This CDR3 comprises 15 residues.

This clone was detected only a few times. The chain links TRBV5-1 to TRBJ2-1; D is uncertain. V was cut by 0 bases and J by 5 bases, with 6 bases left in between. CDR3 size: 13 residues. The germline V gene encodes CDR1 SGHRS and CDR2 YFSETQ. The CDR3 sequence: CASSLGVDNEQFF. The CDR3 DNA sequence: TGCGCCAGCAGCTTGGGAGTAGACAATGAGCAGTTCTTC.

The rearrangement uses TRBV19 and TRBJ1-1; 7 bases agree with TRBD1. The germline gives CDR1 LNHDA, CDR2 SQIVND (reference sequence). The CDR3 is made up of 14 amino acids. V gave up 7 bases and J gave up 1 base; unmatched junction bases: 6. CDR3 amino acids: CASISRQGNTEAFF. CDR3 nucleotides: TGTGCCAGTATCTCCAGACAGGGGAACACTGAAGCTTTCTTT.

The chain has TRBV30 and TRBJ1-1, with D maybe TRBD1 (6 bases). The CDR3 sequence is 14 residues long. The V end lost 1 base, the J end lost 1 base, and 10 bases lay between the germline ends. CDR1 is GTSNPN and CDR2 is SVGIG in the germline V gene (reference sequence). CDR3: CAWSADSPNTEAFF. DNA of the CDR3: TGTGCCTGGAGTGCGGACAGCCCGAACACTGAAGCTTTCTTT.

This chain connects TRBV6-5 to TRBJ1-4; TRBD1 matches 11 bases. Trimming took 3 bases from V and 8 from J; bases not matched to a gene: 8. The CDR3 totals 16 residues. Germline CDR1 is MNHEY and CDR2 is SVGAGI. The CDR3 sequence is CASSYGRTGGREKLFF. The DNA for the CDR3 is TGTGCCAGCAGTTATGGAAGGACAGGGGGCAGAGAAAAACTGTTTTTT.

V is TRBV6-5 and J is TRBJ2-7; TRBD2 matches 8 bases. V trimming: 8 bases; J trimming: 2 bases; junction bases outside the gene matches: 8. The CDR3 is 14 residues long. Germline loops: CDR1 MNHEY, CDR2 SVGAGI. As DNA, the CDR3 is TGTGCCAGCGCTGGAAGCGGGGGACCCTACGAGCAGTACTTC. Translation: CASAGSGGPYEQYF.

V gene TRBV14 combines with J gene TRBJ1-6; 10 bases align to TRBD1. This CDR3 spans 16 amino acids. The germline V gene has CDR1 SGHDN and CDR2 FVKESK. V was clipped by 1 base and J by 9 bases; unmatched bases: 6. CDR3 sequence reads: CASSQAGTGDGSPLHF. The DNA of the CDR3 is TGTGCCAGCAGCCAAGCTGGGACAGGGGACGGTTCACCCCTCCACTTT.

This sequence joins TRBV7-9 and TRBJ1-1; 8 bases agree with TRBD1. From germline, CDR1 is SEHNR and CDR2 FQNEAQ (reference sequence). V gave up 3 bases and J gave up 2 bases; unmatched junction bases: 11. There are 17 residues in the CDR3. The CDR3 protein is CASSFPFTGGENTEAFF. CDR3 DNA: TGTGCCAGCAGCTTCCCTTTTACAGGGGGTGAAAACACTGAAGCTTTCTTT.

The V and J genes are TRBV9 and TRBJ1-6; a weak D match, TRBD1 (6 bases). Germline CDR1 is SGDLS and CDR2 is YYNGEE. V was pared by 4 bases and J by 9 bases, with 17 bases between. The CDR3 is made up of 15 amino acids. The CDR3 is CASSPTTPTGSPLHF. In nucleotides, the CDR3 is TGTGCCAGCAGCCCGACGACCCCGACAGGTTCACCCCTCCACTTT.

The CDR3 DNA follows: TGTGCCAGCACCAAAACCCAGGGGGTGCTTCGTAATGAGCAGTTCTTC. Encoded protein: CASTKTQGVLRNEQFF. The chain couples TRBV3-1 (or the pseudogene TRBV3-2) to TRBJ2-1; the match to TRBD1 covers 7 bases. CDR1 and CDR2 from the germline V gene are LGHDT and YNNKEL (reference sequence). V lost 7 bases to trimming and J lost 7 bases; unmatched junction nucleotides: 16. The CDR3 is made up of 16 amino acids.

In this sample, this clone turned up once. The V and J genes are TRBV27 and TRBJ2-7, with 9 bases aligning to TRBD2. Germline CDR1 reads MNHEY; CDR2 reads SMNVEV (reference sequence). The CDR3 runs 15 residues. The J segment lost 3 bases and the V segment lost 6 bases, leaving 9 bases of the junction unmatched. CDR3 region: CASRYNSGSIYEQYF. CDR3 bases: TGTGCCAGCAGATACAATAGCGGGAGCATCTACGAGCAGTACTTC.

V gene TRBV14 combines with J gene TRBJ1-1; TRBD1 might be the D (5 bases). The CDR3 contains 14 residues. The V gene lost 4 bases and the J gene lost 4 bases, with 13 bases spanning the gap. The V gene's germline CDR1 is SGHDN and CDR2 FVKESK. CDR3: CASSRTLGGTEAFF. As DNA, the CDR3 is TGTGCCAGCAGCCGCACCCTCGGGGGCACTGAAGCTTTCTTT.

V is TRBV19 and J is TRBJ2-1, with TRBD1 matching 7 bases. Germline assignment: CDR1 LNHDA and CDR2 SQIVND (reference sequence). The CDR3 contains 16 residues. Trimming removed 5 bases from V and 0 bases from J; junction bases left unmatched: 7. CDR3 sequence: CASSSRQGPSYNEQFF. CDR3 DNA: TGTGCCAGTAGTTCACGACAGGGTCCCTCCTACAATGAGCAGTTCTTC.